The clone carrying this T cell receptor (beta chain) has just a few counts. Its specificity is unknown. Germline assignment: CDR1 DFQATT and CDR2 SNEGSKA (reference sequence). This CDR3 has 11 amino acids. The data are from a study of cytomegalovirus exposure and HLA in healthy donors. Study-wide findings and caveats: Sequencing likely produced, as an artifact, a cluster of highly shared sequence variants.

Primers: 60 Vbeta forward and 13 Jbeta reverse. Sequencing used immunoSEQ multiplex PCR; TCRdb keeps in-frame clones, though not all of them. The table lists some 110,000 clones, 15% of them singletons. The sequence derives from a female donor in good health and CMV-seronegative. The chain links TRBV20-1 to TRBJ2-5; TRBD2 might be the D (6 bases). Sequences were obtained from PBMCs. The CDR3 DNA follows: TGCAGCGGGGGAGTCCAAGAGACCCAGTACTTC. Translated, it gives CSGGVQETQYF.